This T cell receptor beta chain emerged from a study of T-cell memory formation after mild COVID-19 (dated by TCRdb to the early 2020s). A note on the overall study: Most TCR sequence clusters were specific to one of the two donors. In a couple of donors, T-cell clones that expanded and contracted after mild COVID-19 were tracked by sequencing TCRalpha and TCRbeta repertoires over time. Two young, previously healthy adult volunteers made up the cohort, one male and one female.

Comment on this clonotype: Its specific antigen is unknown. The input lacks base qualities; no much larger clone sits a single base away.

PBMCs were isolated by Ficoll-Paque density gradient centrifugation. V loses 6 bases, J loses 2 bases, and the germline ends lie 10 bases apart. The germline V gene supplies CDR1 MNHEY and CDR2 SVGAGI. Measured from the cysteine to the phenylalanine, the CDR3 is 13 residues long. Here the CDR3 DNA is all that survives: 39 bases in frame from base 1. What the authors observed across the whole study: The detection of some responding clones in pre-infection memory suggests that pre-existing cross-reactive memory T cells joined the SARS-CoV-2 response. Clones contracting from day 15 to 85 had balanced CD4/CD8 phenotypes, while a second wave expanding from day 15 to 37 was biased towards CD4+. Contracting CD4+ clones were located mainly in the CM and EM memory subsets, whereas CD8+ clones were found to be enriched in EMRA. The study included only two mild cases, and larger cohorts that include severe cases with pre-infection samples were judged to be necessary. SARS-CoV-2 specificity of the second-wave clones peaking on day 37 was not confirmed.

Sequencing took place on an Illumina NovaSeq 6000. TCRalpha and TCRbeta cDNA libraries were built by 5'RACE with constant-segment primers, adding sample barcodes and unique molecular identifiers. RNA was extracted from every sample with Trizol reagent. The libraries were amplified in two PCR steps, and the second step added a second sample barcode and Illumina TruSeq adapters. Sequencing of libraries was performed on an Illumina NovaSeq with 2 x 150 bp paired-end reads. Concerning the study's data processing: Reads were demultiplexed and collapsed into UMI-guided consensus sequences with migec v1.2.7. Using mixcr v2.1.11, the UMI consensuses were aligned to TRA and TRB V and J templates and assembled into clonotypes. Expanded or contracted clonotypes were those called significant by both edgeR and NoisET, with noise models trained on biological replicates. For edgeR calls, a false discovery rate-adjusted p below 0.01 and a log2 fold-change threshold of 1 were applied. PCA with hierarchical clustering of max-normalized trajectories of the 1000 most abundant clonotypes was used as exploratory dynamics analysis. Each responding clone was given a CD4 or CD8 phenotype based on the CD4+ and CD8+ repertoires, which had been sequenced separately. The raw public reads went through TCRdb reprocessing: fastp at Q25, MiXCR clone calling, in-frame beta chains kept. Entries that share a CDR3 protein sequence are merged under the most common genes and DNA. It is TCRdb's table, rather than the study itself, that gives the V and J calls and clone size. This sample has fewer than 250,000 distinct CDR3 sequences in its table, and over 9.5% of those were observed once. The top ten constitute approximately 2.8% of the sample.

The chain employs TRBV6-5 and TRBJ2-5; the D region possibly corresponds to TRBD1 (5 bases align). This receptor was taken from a young man who had mild COVID-19 (a few samples of this study predate the infection). The sample titles of this study are shuffled in the database, so cell type and time point are left out; the donor was told from shared clones. The sample taken for sequencing was PBMCs or a T cell subset sorted from them (not recorded which). The CDR3: CASRGLPQETQYF. The nucleotide sequence is TGTGCCAGCAGGGGGCTACCACAAGAGACCCAGTACTTC.